These T cell receptor beta chains were read from a single sample in a study of cytomegalovirus exposure and HLA in healthy donors. The protocol was immunoSEQ multiplex PCR, while the TCRdb copy is restricted to in-frame clones and leaves out a portion. The sample has under 150,000 clones; approximately 86% are singletons. What was sequenced was PBMCs. These receptors all come from a man between 18 and 35 years old in good health and CMV-seropositive. Each CDR3 is given with its conserved first and last residue. The D gene is left open where the match is weak. For some rows the clone size is stated as once, few or many, or as a class when expanded; others skip it.

clone_size: NA
j_call: TRBJ2-5
v_call: TRBV5-1
d_call: NA
cdr3_nt: TGCGCCAGCAGTCAGCAAGCCGGGAGTGGGACCCAGTACTTC
cdr3_aa: CASSQQAGSGTQYF

clone_size: once
j_call: TRBJ2-1
v_call: TRBV7-3
d_call: TRBD2
cdr3_nt: TGTGCCAGCAGCACCTCCCGGTTGCGGGAGGGCCATCGAACACGCGATGAGCAGTTCTTC
cdr3_aa: CASSTSRLREGHRTRDEQFF

clone_size: NA
j_call: TRBJ2-1
v_call: TRBV19
d_call: TRBD2
cdr3_nt: TGTGCCAGTAGTAAAGGGACTAGCGGAACCTACAATGAGCAGTTCTTC
cdr3_aa: CASSKGTSGTYNEQFF

clone_size: NA
j_call: TRBJ2-1
v_call: TRBV6-6
d_call: TRBD2
cdr3_nt: TGTGCCAGCACCTCGACTAGCAATCGGGGTGAGCAGTTCTTC
cdr3_aa: CASTSTSNRGEQFF

clone_size: NA
j_call: TRBJ2-5
v_call: TRBV11-2
d_call: TRBD2
cdr3_nt: TGTGCCAGCAGCCGAAGTAGGGGGCTAGCGGGACAAGAGACCCAGTACTTC
cdr3_aa: CASSRSRGLAGQETQYF

clone_size: NA
j_call: TRBJ2-1
v_call: TRBV7-9
d_call: NA
cdr3_nt: TGTGCCAGCATCCGATCTTGGTACACTAACAATGAGCAGTTCTTC
cdr3_aa: CASIRSWYTNNEQFF

clone_size: NA
j_call: TRBJ1-1
v_call: TRBV18
d_call: NA
cdr3_nt: TGTGCCAGCTCACCGCCGGGGGGCCTCACTGAAGCTTTCTTT
cdr3_aa: CASSPPGGLTEAFF

clone_size: NA
j_call: TRBJ2-1
v_call: TRBV5-1
d_call: NA
cdr3_nt: TGCGCCAGCAGCTTGGGTTTCGGGGGGCATGATGAGCAGTTCTTC
cdr3_aa: CASSLGFGGHDEQFF

clone_size: NA
j_call: TRBJ1-2
v_call: TRBV5-1
d_call: NA
cdr3_nt: TGCGCCAGCGGCGACAAGGGGCAGGATGATGGCTACACCTTC
cdr3_aa: CASGDKGQDDGYTF

clone_size: NA
j_call: TRBJ2-7
v_call: TRBV11-2
d_call: NA
cdr3_nt: TGTGCCAGCAGCGTCTACCACTCAACGTACGAGCAGTACTTC
cdr3_aa: CASSVYHSTYEQYF